The next 20 T cell receptor beta chains were all read from a single sample in a study of blood T cell repertoires in COVID-19 (dated by TCRdb to about 2020). Library construction relied on the immunoSEQ multiplex PCR assay. TCRdb took over this immuneACCESS table, retaining in-frame rearrangements with V and J assigned. Such tables are incomplete; in checked studies, under half of the missing clones stem from an unresolved V gene, and the remainder is unexplained. This sample lists about 120,000 clones; about four fifths were detected once. About 10% of the sample goes to the ten largest clones. Sequenced: peripheral blood. Receptors were obtained from a human donor in a cohort sampled during active COVID-19.

This clone appeared once. The CDR3 sequence is CASSYAGVLETQYF. For the CDR3, the DNA is TGTGCCAGCAGTTACGCGGGGGTGCTGGAGACCCAGTACTTC. V gene TRBV6-2 or TRBV6-3 combines with J gene TRBJ2-5; 7 nucleotides match TRBD2. CDR1 is MNHEY, CDR2 SVGEGT, per germline. The CDR3 covers 14 residues. With V trimmed by 2 bases and J by 5 bases, 5 bases remained unmatched.

This chain uses TRBV5-1 with TRBJ2-7; 7 bases fit TRBD1. Germline V gene data show CDR1 as SGHRS and CDR2 as YFSETQ. V lost 3 bases to trimming and J lost 2 bases; unmatched junction nucleotides: 8. The CDR3 spans 15 residues. CDR3 protein: CASSSGAGGPYEQYF. CDR3 DNA: TGCGCCAGCAGCTCTGGGGCAGGGGGTCCCTACGAGCAGTACTTC. Complete variable domain (other parts from reference TRBV5-1 and TRBJ2-7): KAGVTQTPRYLIKTRGQQVTLSCSPISGHRSVSWYQQTPGQGLQFLFEYFSETQRNKGNFPGRFSGRQFSNSRSEMNVSTLELGDSALYLCASSSGAGGPYEQYFGPGTRLTVT.

The V gene is TRBV29-1, the J gene TRBJ2-3, with no clear D. Germline loops: CDR1 SQVTM, CDR2 ANQGSEA. The CDR3 runs to 12 residues. Between the trimmed V and J ends, which lost 3 bases and 0 bases, there was a span of 4 bases. Here the CDR3 reads CSVEGSTDTQYF. The DNA for the CDR3 is TGCAGCGTTGAGGGCAGCACAGATACGCAGTATTTT.

The CDR3 spells CASSRERGGGTDTQYF. The DNA of the CDR3 is TGCGCCAGCAGCCGAGAACGGGGGGGTGGTACAGATACGCAGTATTTT. The J gene is TRBJ2-3, the V gene TRBV4-3, with 8 bases aligning to TRBD2. There are 16 residues in the CDR3. The V gene's germline CDR1 is LGHNA and CDR2 YSLEER. J gave up 3 bases and V 4 bases, and 9 bases lay outside the gene matches.

A few counts support this clone. The chain has TRBV7-2 and TRBJ2-7; 7 positions match TRBD1. V was clipped by 1 base and J by 7 bases; unmatched bases: 7. CDR3 length equals 14 residues. Per germline, CDR1 SGHTA and CDR2 FQGNSA. For the CDR3, the DNA is TGTGCCAGCAGCTTAGGGTCAGCCAGGGGGGAGCAGTACTTC. Its translation: CASSLGSARGEQYF.

The chain joins TRBV5-6 to TRBJ2-7; D may be TRBD1 (5 bases). The V and J ends lost 3 bases and 6 bases respectively, with 7 bases between them. Germline CDR1 SGHDT, CDR2 YYEEEE. CDR3 length: 11 residues. The CDR3 is CASSYRREQYF. The CDR3 nucleotides are TGTGCCAGCAGCTACAGGCGCGAGCAGTACTTC.

The V call is TRBV25-1, the J call TRBJ2-7; TRBD1 is a possible D gene (6 bases). The germline V gene encodes CDR1 MGHDK and CDR2 SYGVNS. The CDR3 spans 14 residues. Trimming removed 4 bases from V and 1 base from J, with 11 bases in between. Here the CDR3 DNA reads TGTGCCAGCAGTGGGACAGCAAGATCCTACGAGCAGTACTTC. Protein: CASSGTARSYEQYF.

The chain has TRBV7-8 and TRBJ1-5; D may be TRBD1 (5 bases). Trimming took 5 bases from V and 5 from J, leaving 13 bases between them. The length of the CDR3 is 14 residues. CDR1 SGHVS and CDR2 FQNEAQ come from the germline V gene. CDR3 residues: CASSPMGRYQPQHF. CDR3 nucleotide sequence: TGTGCCAGCAGCCCCATGGGGCGCTATCAGCCCCAGCATTTT.

This clone was recorded a few times. The gene calls are TRBV27 and TRBJ2-7, with D perhaps TRBD1 (6 bases). This CDR3 spans 10 amino acids. Germline V gene lookup returns CDR1 MNHEY and CDR2 SMNVEV (reference sequence). The V gene lost 9 bases and the J gene lost 5 bases, with 8 bases spanning the gap. The CDR3 DNA reads as TGTGCCAGTGGGGGCGACGAGCAGTACTTC. Translated, it gives CASGGDEQYF.

The chain has TRBV7-2 and TRBJ2-2; the match to TRBD2 covers 12 bases. Germline CDR1 reads SGHTA; CDR2 reads FQGNSA. The CDR3 is 17 residues long. The ends lost 2 bases at V and 6 bases at J; junction bases unmatched: 7. The CDR3 loop reads CASSLRLAGAPSGELFF. Here the CDR3 DNA reads TGTGCCAGCAGCTTAAGACTAGCGGGGGCCCCGTCCGGGGAGCTGTTTTTT.

The rearrangement joins TRBV9 to TRBJ2-5, with 8 bases lining up with TRBD1. Per germline, CDR1 SGDLS and CDR2 YYNGEE. The length of the CDR3 is 20 residues. The V segment lost 4 bases and the J segment 5 bases; nucleotides outside the gene matches: 25. CDR3 in DNA: TGTGCCAGCAGCTCAACTATCGTCCCTGGTACAGGGGGAGATCGCGAGACCCAGTACTTC. It specifies CASSSTIVPGTGGDRETQYF. Using reference TRBV9 and TRBJ2-5 for the parts outside the CDR3, the full variable domain is DSGVTQTPKHLITATGQRVTLRCSPRSGDLSVYWYQQSLDQGLQFLIQYYNGEERAKGNILERFSAQQFPDLHSELNLSSLELGDSALYFCASSSTIVPGTGGDRETQYFGPGTRLLVL.

This clone was found once. V and J are TRBV19 and TRBJ1-2; 9 nucleotides match TRBD1. The J segment lost 3 bases and the V segment lost 6 bases, leaving 8 bases of the junction unmatched. CDR3 size: 15 residues. In germline, CDR1 is LNHDA, CDR2 SQIVND (reference sequence). The CDR3 reads CASSRGTGNDYGYTF. DNA for the CDR3: TGTGCCAGTAGCCGGGGGACAGGGAACGACTATGGCTACACCTTC.

The chain carries TRBV29-1 and TRBJ1-1, with D perhaps TRBD1 (5 bases). Germline V gene sequence: CDR1 SQVTM, CDR2 ANQGSEA. The length of the CDR3 is 11 residues. The ends were cut back, 7 bases at V and 7 bases at J, with 13 bases in the middle. This CDR3 is CSGADTGEAFF. CDR3 coding DNA: TGCAGCGGCGCCGATACAGGTGAAGCTTTCTTT.

This CDR3 is CSASGASGRGRSYEQYF. The DNA for the CDR3 is TGCAGTGCTAGTGGGGCTAGCGGGAGAGGTAGGTCCTACGAGCAGTACTTC. The J gene is TRBJ2-7, the V gene TRBV20-1; TRBD2 matches 10 bases. The V gene's germline CDR1 is DFQATT and CDR2 SNEGSKA (reference sequence). After removal of 3 bases from V and 1 base from J, the junction contained 12 bases not matched to a gene. This CDR3 region has 17 residues.

The genes are TRBV7-9 and TRBJ1-1; unclear D gene. The germline V gene encodes CDR1 SEHNR and CDR2 FQNEAQ (reference sequence). This CDR3 region has 14 residues. Deletions cut 2 bases from V and 1 base from J, with 8 bases between. The CDR3 sequence: CASSLLGGNTEAFF. CDR3 bases: TGTGCCAGCAGCTTATTAGGAGGGAACACTGAAGCTTTCTTT.

The chain is built from TRBV12-3 or TRBV12-4 and TRBJ1-1; tentative D call: TRBD1 (6 bases). CDR3 size: 11 residues. The V and J ends lost 7 bases and 4 bases respectively, with 7 bases between them. The CDR3 bases are TGTGCCAGCACCAGGGGCACTGAAGCTTTCTTT. It specifies CASTRGTEAFF.

The genes are TRBV2 and TRBJ2-7; 11 nucleotides agree with TRBD2. The CDR3 sequence is 14 residues long. Trimming cost V 5 bases and J 3 bases; bases outside gene matches: 3. Germline assignment: CDR1 SNHLY and CDR2 FYNNEI. CDR3 nucleotide sequence: TGTGCCAGCAGTTTAGCGGGGGGGAGCTACGAGCAGTACTTC. As protein: CASSLAGGSYEQYF.

This clone appeared once. The chain combines TRBV29-1 with TRBJ1-1, with 7 bases identical to TRBD1. CDR1 and CDR2 (germline): SQVTM, ANQGSEA. The CDR3 runs 13 residues. The V gene end was trimmed by 7 bases and the J gene end by 6 bases; junction bases not matched to a gene: 11. This chain's CDR3 is CSGRTGVYSEAFF. CDR3 in DNA: TGCAGCGGTAGGACAGGCGTGTACTCTGAAGCTTTCTTT.

The DNA of the CDR3 is TGTGCCAGCAGCTTGGGGGGGGATGGGGCCAACGTCCTGACTTTC. This codes for CASSLGGDGANVLTF. This chain joins TRBV5-4 and TRBJ2-6, with a possible D match to TRBD2 (6 bases). Trimming shortened V by 0 bases and J by 3 bases, and 7 bases separated the two germline ends. CDR3 length equals 15 residues. Germline CDR1 and CDR2: SGHNT and YYREEE (reference sequence).

The V and J genes are TRBV10-2 and TRBJ1-3; possibly TRBD1 for D (5 bases). Germline CDR1 WSHSY, CDR2 SAAADI. CDR3 length: 16 amino acids. The V end was cut by 8 bases, the J end by 0 bases, with 17 bases between. CDR3 loop: CASGRNRNPSGNTIYF. Written as DNA, the CDR3 is TGCGCCAGCGGGAGGAACAGGAACCCCTCTGGAAACACCATATATTTT.